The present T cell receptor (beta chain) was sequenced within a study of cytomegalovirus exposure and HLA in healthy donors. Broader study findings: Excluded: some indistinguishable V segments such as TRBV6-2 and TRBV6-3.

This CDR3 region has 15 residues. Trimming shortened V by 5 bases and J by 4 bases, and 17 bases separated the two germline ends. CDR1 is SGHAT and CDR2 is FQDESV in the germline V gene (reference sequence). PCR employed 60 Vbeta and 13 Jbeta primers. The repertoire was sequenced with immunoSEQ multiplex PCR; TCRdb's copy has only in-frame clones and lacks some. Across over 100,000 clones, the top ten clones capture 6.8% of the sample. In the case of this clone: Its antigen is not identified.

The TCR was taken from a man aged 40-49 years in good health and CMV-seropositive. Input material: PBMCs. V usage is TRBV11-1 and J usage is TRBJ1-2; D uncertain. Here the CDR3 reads CASSPDAQARYGYTF. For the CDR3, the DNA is TGTGCCAGCAGCCCGGATGCCCAGGCCCGCTATGGCTACACCTTC. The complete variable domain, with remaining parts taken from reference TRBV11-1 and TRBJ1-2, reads EAEVAQSPRYKITEKSQAVAFWCDPISGHATLYWYRQILGQGPELLVQFQDESVVDDSQLPKDRFSAERLKGVDSTLKIQPAELGDSAMYLCASSPDAQARYGYTFGSGTRLTVV.